These 11 T cell receptor beta chains share one sample of origin, sequenced in a study of T cells in Graves' hyperthyroidism and ophthalmopathy. The CDR3 regions of TCR beta were amplified from RNA transcripts. HTBI primers were the set used in a first-round RT-PCR of the TCR CDR3. TCRdb redid the calling of the multiplex PCR reads with MiXCR, one entry per CDR3 protein. Of a few hundred thousand distinct CDR3 sequences detected, roughly 14% appear once; the ten largest clones hold approximately 7.4%. Sequencing was carried out using blood. The origin of the receptors is a woman aged 30 to 39 with Graves' hyperthyroidism.

This chain connects TRBV6-1 to TRBJ1-1, with a possible D match to TRBD1 (6 bases). CDR1 and CDR2 (germline): MNHNS, SASEGT. V lost 7 bases, J lost 5 bases, and 20 bases lay in between. The length of the CDR3 is 15 residues. This CDR3 reads CASTQIYPQGTEAFF. In DNA form, the CDR3 reads TGTGCCAGCACCCAAATCTACCCCCAGGGGACTGAAGCTTTCTTT.

This clonotype occurred a few times. The chain joins TRBV9 to TRBJ2-6; 7 positions agree with TRBD2. From germline, CDR1 is SGDLS and CDR2 YYNGEE. J gave up 2 bases and V 4 bases, and 9 bases lay outside the gene matches. The CDR3 has 17 residues. Here the CDR3 reads CASSTGEGPAGANVLTF. CDR3 in DNA: TGTGCCAGCAGCACCGGGGAGGGGCCAGCTGGGGCCAACGTCCTGACTTTC.

This clonotype was found a few times. The V call is TRBV19, the J call TRBJ2-2; TRBD2 might be the D (5 bases). The CDR3 length is 13 residues. The germline gives CDR1 LNHDA, CDR2 SQIVND (reference sequence). V shed 6 bases and J shed 4 bases, with 9 bases lying between them. The CDR3 protein is CASRGAGTGELFF. In DNA form, the CDR3 reads TGTGCCAGTAGGGGTGCGGGCACCGGGGAGCTGTTTTTT. The full variable domain, completed using reference TRBV19 and TRBJ2-2, is DGGITQSPKYLFRKEGQNVTLSCEQNLNHDAMYWYRQDPGQGLRLIYYSQIVNDFQKGDIAEGYSVSREKKESFPLTVTSAQKNPTAFYLCASRGAGTGELFFGEGSRLTVL.

Only a few counts were recorded for this clonotype. The chain recombines TRBV6-1 with TRBJ2-7; 12 bases map to TRBD2. After removal of 5 bases from V and 3 bases from J, the junction contained 17 bases not matched to a gene. Germline V gene sequence: CDR1 MNHNS, CDR2 SASEGT. The CDR3 runs to 19 residues. In DNA, the CDR3 is TGTGCCAGCAGTTCGGGTGCGCCTAGCGGGAGGGCCGGGGTCTACGAGCAGTACTTC. Protein sequence: CASSSGAPSGRAGVYEQYF.

This clonotype was picked up many times. The chain is built from TRBV20-1 and TRBJ1-1; D possibly corresponds to TRBD1 (5 bases). Germline CDR1 is DFQATT and CDR2 is SNEGSKA (reference sequence). V lost 3 bases to trimming and J lost 0 bases, with 17 bases between them. This CDR3 has 16 amino acids. The CDR3 loop reads CSARDGERGVNTEAFF. In DNA form, the CDR3 reads TGCAGTGCTAGGGATGGTGAGAGGGGAGTGAACACTGAAGCTTTCTTT.

This clonotype was seen many times. The chain carries TRBV12-3 or TRBV12-4 and TRBJ1-5; 11 bases match TRBD1. J gave up 6 bases and V 4 bases, and 5 bases lay outside the gene matches. This CDR3 spans 15 amino acids. CDR3 sequence: CASSSTGTGGQPQHF. Written as DNA, the CDR3 is TGTGCCAGCAGTTCGACCGGGACAGGGGGTCAGCCCCAGCATTTT.

This clonotype was recorded many times. This chain uses TRBV28 with TRBJ1-5; a weak D match, TRBD1 (5 bases). The CDR3 is made up of 17 amino acids. CDR1 and CDR2 from the germline V gene are MDHEN and SYDVKM. V was cut by 7 bases and J by 3 bases, with 22 bases left in between. CDR3 sequence reads: CASIGSIGAHNNQPQHF. The DNA for the CDR3 is TGTGCCAGCATAGGCTCCATCGGGGCGCATAACAATCAGCCCCAGCATTTT.

This clonotype was counted at least ten times. The chain uses TRBV7-2 and TRBJ1-2, with TRBD1 as a possible D gene (6 bases). The CDR3 runs 13 residues. Trimming took 5 bases from V and 4 from J, leaving 11 bases between them. Germline CDR1 SGHTA, CDR2 FQGNSA. CDR3 bases: TGTGCCAGCAGCCTAGTACAGGGCTATGGCTACACCTTC. Translating it yields CASSLVQGYGYTF.

At least ten counts were recorded for this clonotype. The chain joins TRBV3-1 to TRBJ2-1, with a possible D match to TRBD2 (5 bases). The V gene's germline CDR1 is LGHDT and CDR2 YNNKEL (reference sequence). V was cut by 0 bases and J by 8 bases, with 14 bases left in between. The CDR3 covers 15 residues. The DNA for the CDR3 is TGTGCCAGCAGCCAAGAATGGCGGACGAGGGATGAGCAGTTCTTC. It codes for CASSQEWRTRDEQFF.

This chain uses TRBV27 with TRBJ2-7; D uncertain. The V and J ends lost 7 bases and 1 base respectively, with 5 bases between them. CDR3 size: 11 residues. CDR1 and CDR2 from the germline V gene are MNHEY and SMNVEV (reference sequence). In DNA, the CDR3 is TGTGCCAGCACCTTTTCCTACGAGCAGTACTTC. This translates into CASTFSYEQYF.

In this sample, this clonotype turned up a few times. The J gene is TRBJ2-1, the V gene TRBV19; 13 positions match TRBD2. Trimming at V came to 4 bases and at J to 0 bases, leaving 3 bases not matched to a gene. The CDR3 runs 17 residues. Germline loops: CDR1 LNHDA, CDR2 SQIVND (reference sequence). Written as DNA, the CDR3 is TGTGCCAGTAGTACCCGACTAGCGGGAGGCTCCTACAATGAGCAGTTCTTC. This codes for CASSTRLAGGSYNEQFF.